The clone carrying this T cell receptor beta chain was seen ten or more times. This record belongs to a study of human T cells and chemical hapten exposure. TCRdb independently ran MiXCR on the 5' RACE reads; one entry per CDR3 protein. The table records approximately 140,000 distinct CDR3 sequences, about 4% of them present only once. This CDR3 comprises 14 residues. The V and J ends lost 7 bases and 7 bases, in that order; junction bases with no gene match: 4. Someone pulled total RNA out of unfractionated whole blood. The chain joins TRBV12-3 or TRBV12-4 to TRBJ1-6, with 10 positions matching TRBD1. The receptor was derived from a female donor in good health. DNA for the CDR3: TGTGCCAGCACCCCGGGACAGGGGAATTCACCCCTCCACTTT. Translated, it gives CASTPGQGNSPLHF.